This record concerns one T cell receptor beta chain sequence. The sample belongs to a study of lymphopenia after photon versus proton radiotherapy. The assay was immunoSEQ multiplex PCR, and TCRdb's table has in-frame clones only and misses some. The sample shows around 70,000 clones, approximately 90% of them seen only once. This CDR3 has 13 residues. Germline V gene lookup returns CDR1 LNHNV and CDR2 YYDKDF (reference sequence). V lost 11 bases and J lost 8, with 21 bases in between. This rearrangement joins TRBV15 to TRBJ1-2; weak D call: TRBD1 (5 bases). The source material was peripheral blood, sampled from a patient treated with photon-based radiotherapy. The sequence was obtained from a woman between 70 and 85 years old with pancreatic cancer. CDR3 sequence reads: CAVSRGSEDGYTF. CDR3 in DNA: TGTGCCGTCTCAAGGGGCAGTGAGGACGGCTACACCTTC.